This TCR beta chain was retrieved from a study of blood T cell repertoires in COVID-19. Clones were sequenced by immunoSEQ multiplex PCR, and TCRdb holds only the in-frame ones, with some missing. The data contain a few hundred thousand clones, around 87% of them singletons. Germline CDR1 reads SNHLY; CDR2 reads FYNNEI. V was shortened by 6 bases and J by 0 bases, with 11 bases between the two germline ends. The CDR3 consists of 15 residues. This clonotype was obtained from a woman aged 45-59 years with acute or convalescent COVID-19. The sequencing input was peripheral blood. V usage is TRBV2 and J usage is TRBJ1-4; D perhaps matches TRBD1 (6 bases). CDR3 in amino acids: CASSDDRTTNEKLFF. For the CDR3, the DNA is TGTGCCAGCAGCGATGACAGGACAACTAATGAAAAACTGTTTTTT.